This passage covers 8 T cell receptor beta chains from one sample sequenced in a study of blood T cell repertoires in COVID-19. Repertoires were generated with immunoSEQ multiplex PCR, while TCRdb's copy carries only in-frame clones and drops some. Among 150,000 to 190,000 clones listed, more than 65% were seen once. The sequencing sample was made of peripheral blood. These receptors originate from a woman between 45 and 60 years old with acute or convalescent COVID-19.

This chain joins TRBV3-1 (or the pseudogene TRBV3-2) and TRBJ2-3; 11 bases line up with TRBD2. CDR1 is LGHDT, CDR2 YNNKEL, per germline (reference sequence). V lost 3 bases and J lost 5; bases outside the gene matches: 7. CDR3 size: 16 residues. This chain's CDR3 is CASSQGSGGAGDTQYF. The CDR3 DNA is TGTGCCAGCAGCCAGGGTAGCGGGGGGGCCGGAGATACGCAGTATTTT.

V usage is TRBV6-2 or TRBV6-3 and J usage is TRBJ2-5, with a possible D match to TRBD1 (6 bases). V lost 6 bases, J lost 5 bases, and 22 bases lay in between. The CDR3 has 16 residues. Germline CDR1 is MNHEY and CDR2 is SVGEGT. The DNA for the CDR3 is TGTGCCAGCAGCCCTTGGCAGGGGCGCCCGGGGGAGACCCAGTACTTC. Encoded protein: CASSPWQGRPGETQYF.

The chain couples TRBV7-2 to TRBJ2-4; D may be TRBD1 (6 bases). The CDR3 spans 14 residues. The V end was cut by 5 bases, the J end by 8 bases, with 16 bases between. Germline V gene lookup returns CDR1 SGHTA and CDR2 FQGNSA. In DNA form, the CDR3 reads TGTGCCAGCAGCCGGAATGGACAGATCGACATTCAGTACTTC. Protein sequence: CASSRNGQIDIQYF.

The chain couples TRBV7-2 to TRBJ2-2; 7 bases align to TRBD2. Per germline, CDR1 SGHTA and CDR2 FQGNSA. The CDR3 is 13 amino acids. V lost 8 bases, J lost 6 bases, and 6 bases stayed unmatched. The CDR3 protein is CASGGGPAGELFF. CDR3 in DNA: TGTGCCAGCGGCGGGGGACCCGCCGGGGAGCTGTTTTTT.

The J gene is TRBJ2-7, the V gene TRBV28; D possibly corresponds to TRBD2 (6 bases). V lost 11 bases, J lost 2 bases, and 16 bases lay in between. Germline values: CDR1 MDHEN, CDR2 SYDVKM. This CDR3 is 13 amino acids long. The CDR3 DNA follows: TGTGCCTGCCGGAGGGGAGGTCCCTACGAGCAGTACTTC. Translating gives CACRRGGPYEQYF.

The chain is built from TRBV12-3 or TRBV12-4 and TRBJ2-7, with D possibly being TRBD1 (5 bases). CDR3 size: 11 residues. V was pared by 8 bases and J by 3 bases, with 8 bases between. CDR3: CASGQVYEQYF. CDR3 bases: TGTGCCAGCGGACAAGTCTACGAGCAGTACTTC.

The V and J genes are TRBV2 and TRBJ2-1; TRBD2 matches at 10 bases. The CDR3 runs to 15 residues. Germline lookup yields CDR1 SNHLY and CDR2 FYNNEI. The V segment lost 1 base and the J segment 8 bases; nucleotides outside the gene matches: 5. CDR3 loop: CASSEGTSGIDEQFF. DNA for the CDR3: TGTGCCAGCAGTGAAGGAACTAGCGGGATCGATGAGCAGTTCTTC.

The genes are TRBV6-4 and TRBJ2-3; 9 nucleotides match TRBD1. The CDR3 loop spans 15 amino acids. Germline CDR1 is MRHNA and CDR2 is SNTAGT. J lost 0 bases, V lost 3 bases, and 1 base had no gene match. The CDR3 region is CASSEGQGSTDTQYF. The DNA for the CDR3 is TGTGCCAGCAGTGAGGGACAGGGAAGCACAGATACGCAGTATTTT.